Detailed here is one T cell receptor beta chain. Its target antigen remains unknown. Nothing much larger sits one base from this clone, and base qualities are not available. After removal of 4 bases from V and 8 bases from J, the junction retains 6 bases not matched to a gene. The cysteine opens and the phenylalanine closes a CDR3 of 13 amino acids. This entry keeps only the CDR3 DNA: 39 bases, framed from base 1. The CDR1 and CDR2 encoded by the germline V gene (reference sequence) are LNHDA and SQIVND. Preparation of the library involved the immunoSEQ multiplex PCR assay. A mixture of 60 forward primers for TCR Vbeta segments and 13 reverse primers for TCR Jbeta segments was used in the multiplex PCR. A multiplex PCR assay on genomic DNA amplified the CDR3 region of rearranged TCR beta genes. Amplified TCR beta libraries were sequenced as 87-base-pair reads on the Illumina HiSeq System. The study's processing was this. A later analysis tallied around 87 million unique TCR beta chains across the 610 or so repertoires, and roughly 11 million of those chains were shared by two or more donors. Raw reads were error-corrected and collapsed into unique sequences with a nearest-neighbor algorithm that merged closely related sequences to remove PCR and sequencing errors. Alignment of CDR3 sequences to IMGT reference sequences was used to assign V, D and J gene segments. For a sequence to be retained, a match of at least six nucleotides to both a V gene segment and a J gene segment was required. A rearrangement was called productive if the CDR3 had no stop codons and remained in frame with V and J, and every other rearrangement was called non-productive. Following IMGT convention, CDR3 was defined as the stretch from the second conserved V-encoded cysteine up to the conserved J-encoded phenylalanine. The earlier analysis of roughly 590 of the donors excluded sequences that lacked an unambiguous match to a single V gene segment. In an earlier analysis of approximately 500 of the donors, a V segment was called functional when productive rearrangements were above 56.7%, and segregating when the standard deviation between donors exceeded 5%. A statistical classification framework was built for diagnosing cytomegalovirus status from the catalog of TCR beta chain sequences. In a later analysis, V and J genes were assigned by comparing TCR nucleotide sequences against IMGT/GENE-DB human TR gene sequences. Using the TCRdist pipeline, a later analysis assigned CDR3 sequences along with most-parsimonious VDJ recombination scenarios. In a later analysis, every TCR beta chain was defined by the combination of its CDR3 amino acid sequence and its V-gene family, and reads without a unique V-gene family were dropped. In a later analysis, nearly 600 highly shared, low-generation-probability nucleotide sequences were removed to address suspected cross-contamination and a sequencing artifact. In a later analysis, a clonal expansion index for each public chain was calculated from normalized within-repertoire ranks of inferred template counts. Generation probabilities in a later analysis came from a VDJ recombination model fitted to out-of-frame rearrangements, and those results were checked against IGoR. In a later analysis, TCR-TCR, TCR-HLA and TCR-CMV co-occurrence was scored with hypergeometric tests, and a repertoire-size bias correction was applied to TCR pairs. To estimate false discovery rates, a later analysis permuted the HLA or CMV assignments 20 times. In a later analysis, co-occurring TCRs were grouped using DBSCAN, and TCRdist sequence similarity was added for clustering within HLA-allele-positive subsets. For co-occurrence clustering, repertoires with fewer than 30,000 or more than 120,000 public chains were excluded, along with roughly five repertoires with anomalous nucleotide sharing. TCRdb retrieved this table from immuneACCESS and kept in-frame rearrangements only. Not all clones are present; in checked studies, unresolved V genes account for under half, and no reason is known for the remainder. V, J and clone size reflect that table, while D and trimming were determined from the DNA. The sample table holds 90,000 to 120,000 clones, of which 70% were seen once. The ten largest make up 9.5% to 13% of the sample.

The sample belongs to a study of cytomegalovirus exposure and HLA in healthy donors (dated by TCRdb to about 2017). Background for the entire study: In an earlier analysis of under 600 of the donors, around 290 Gb of sequence data and just under 120 million unique TCR beta sequences from roughly 180 million T cells were reported. An early release covering roughly 640 HLA-typed donors comprised about 290 gigabases of sequencing data and tens of millions of unique TCR sequences. The genetic ancestry cluster associated with self-reported Caucasian donors included 65% to 90% of the approximately 430 genotyped donors. The study aimed to test whether signatures of past pathogen exposure could be identified by cataloging public T cell receptors. The study profiled the T cell repertoires of more than 500 subjects by immunosequencing and related them to cytomegalovirus serostatus. In addition to the first cohort of approximately 670 subjects, a separate validation cohort of approximately 130 different subjects was used. To predict cytomegalovirus infection status, the study brought together high-throughput TCR immunosequencing, statistical association of individual TCRs with disease status, and machine learning. A later analysis re-analyzed previously published TCR beta repertoires from 666 donors and added high-resolution HLA genotyping to study TCR occurrence patterns. In the later analysis, no new phenotypic data were used to find candidate immune exposures; instead, reliance was placed on TCR beta sequences and their occurrence across donors. To decide whether each TCR beta V gene segment behaved as functional or pseudogenic, an earlier analysis of over 500 of the donors relied on high-throughput TCR beta sequencing. Donor age, sex, ethnicity and CMV serostatus were collected together with the repertoire data. A later genetic analysis took genome-wide SNP genotypes for about 65% of the roughly 670 donors and used that subset as a discovery cohort. All discovery cohort repertoires had been generated on a single sequencing platform. Class I and class II HLA loci were covered by the typing at four-digit resolution. Typing coverage differed by locus: A, B, C, DRB1 and DQB1 were typed in about 620-640 donors, DQA1 in about 500, DPA1 in around 580, and DPB1 in approximately 450. A handful of DR-DQ haplotypes were handled as single units for association and clustering because linkage in the cohort was strong. Across approximately 400 genotyped donors of the cohort, an average of approximately 240,000 unique TCR beta nucleotide sequences per donor were sequenced, and around 19% of those sequences were non-productive.

In total, more than 500 healthy bone marrow donors made up the cohort. At the time of sampling, every cohort member was nominally healthy, though immune exposures that went unrecorded were likely present. The donor tested CMV seropositive, placing the donor among the 289 seropositive members of the cohort. Every donor gave a peripheral blood sample, and the peripheral blood mononuclear cells from that sample were used for TCR beta sequencing. Genomic DNA was extracted from the blood cell samples with the Qiagen DNeasy Blood Extraction Kit. Findings and caveats that apply to the study as a whole: Broadly in line with IMGT annotations, most TCR beta V segments showed up in productive rearrangements about 87% or about 30% of the time in an earlier analysis of approximately 600 of the donors. The cohort was sequenced for TCR beta chains only, and without alpha or paired-chain data the features that could be detected were limited. Presence/absence analyses assumed roughly uniform sequencing depth across donors, an assumption that may not hold. In vitro tests confirmed that a few of the cytomegalovirus-associated TCR beta chains recognize cytomegalovirus antigens. The study listed 150 to 200 TCR beta chains as associated with cytomegalovirus. A further reported finding was that TCR beta sequences accurately predicted the HLA-A and HLA-B alleles for most subjects in the first cohort. A group of highly shared sequence variants was considered likely to be a technical artifact of the sequencing pipeline. CMV serostatus was the only immune exposure information available for the cohort. Because the 87-base-pair reads could not distinguish some IMGT-functional V segments, including TRBV6-2 and TRBV6-3, those segments were excluded. In a later analysis, TCR association rates were found to vary across HLA loci, with the most associated TCRs seen for DRB1 alleles and the fewest for HLA-C alleles. According to the authors, the approach could potentially be generalized to other disease states and immunological phenotypes. According to a later analysis, most CMV-associated TCR beta chains appeared to be HLA-restricted, and the HLA associations seemed to be driven largely by CMV exposure. Linkage disequilibrium might explain the correlated functional status among segregating V segments, but an unknown experimental factor could not be ruled out. A later analysis reported that several top co-occurrence clusters appeared linked to parvovirus B19, influenza, CMV and Epstein-Barr virus. A later analysis found that HLA-associated TCR beta chains were more clonally expanded and had lower generation probabilities than equally common non-associated chains. Assigning TCR associations to individual alleles was difficult when HLA alleles, especially DR and DQ, strongly co-occurred. A later genetic analysis reported fewer N-insertions in productive TCRs among donors in an Asian-associated ancestry cluster than the 666-donor mean. A later analysis associated 15,000 to 20,000 TCR beta sequences with specific HLA alleles at a false discovery rate of 0.05. Roughly 15 rarely observed V segments, including chromosome 9 orphons, were excluded from the earlier analysis of some 590 of the donors because counts were too low. In both the original and validation cohorts, the classifier was reported to diagnose cytomegalovirus status with high specificity and sensitivity. Across donors, most TCR sequences were observed very rarely, whereas some public TCRs were present in many individuals. Because HLA typing was missing for some donors at each locus, association tests included only the typed subset. V-gene and J-gene trimming of TCR beta chains was associated with a missense DCLRE1C variant in a later genetic analysis, and the association was replicated in an independent cohort.

The chain is assembled from TRBV19 and TRBJ1-2; the junction holds 8 bases that match TRBD1. This receptor was taken from a man between 35 and 55 years old in good health and CMV-seropositive. What was sequenced was PBMCs. The DNA sequence is as follows: TGTGCCAGTAGTACGCAGGGGGCGAAGGGCTACACCTTC. Its translation reads: CASSTQGAKGYTF.